The 26 T cell receptor beta chains in this list originate from one sample, sequenced in a study of cytotoxic CD8 clonotypes in ibrutinib-treated CLL. Libraries were prepared by immunoSEQ multiplex PCR; TCRdb keeps only in-frame clonotypes and omits some of them. The table has about 310,000 clones, approximately 80% seen once. The sample in question was PBMCs, obtained before ibrutinib treatment. These receptors came from a human donor with chronic lymphocytic leukemia.

The chain joins TRBV6-1 to TRBJ1-1, with D maybe TRBD1 (6 bases). The CDR3 is 13 residues long. The V gene lost 7 bases and the J gene lost 0 bases, with 9 bases spanning the gap. CDR1 is MNHNS and CDR2 is SASEGT in the germline V gene. Here the CDR3 DNA reads TGTGCCAGCACCGACAGGCTGAACACTGAAGCTTTCTTT. Protein sequence: CASTDRLNTEAFF.

The genes are TRBV6-5 and TRBJ1-2; D is uncertain. This CDR3 contains 15 residues. V lost 5 bases, J lost 0 bases, and 13 bases lay in between. Germline CDR1 and CDR2: MNHEY and SVGAGI. The CDR3 nucleotides read TGTGCCAGCAGTACCCGTGGCACCGCTAACTATGGCTACACCTTC. Protein sequence: CASSTRGTANYGYTF.

In DNA form, the CDR3 reads TGTGCCAGCAGTTCCCGACAGGGTTTTAATGAAAAACTGTTTTTT. Protein product: CASSSRQGFNEKLFF. This chain links TRBV28 with TRBJ1-4, with 7 bases aligning to TRBD1. Per germline, CDR1 MDHEN and CDR2 SYDVKM. The trim removed 4 bases at V and 4 bases at J, leaving 6 bases unmatched. The CDR3 is made up of 15 amino acids.

V usage is TRBV6-6 and J usage is TRBJ2-1; 11 bases align to TRBD1. V lost 2 bases and J lost 7; bases outside the gene matches: 7. The CDR3 totals 16 residues. Germline V lookup: CDR1 MNHNY, CDR2 SVGAGI (reference sequence). CDR3 in DNA: TGTGCCAGCAGTTACCTCGGACAGGGGGCTGGGAATGAGCAGTTCTTC. It specifies CASSYLGQGAGNEQFF.

The chain carries TRBV5-4 and TRBJ2-3; 13 bases match TRBD2. CDR3 length equals 17 residues. Germline loops: CDR1 SGHNT, CDR2 YYREEE (reference sequence). V gave up 4 bases and J gave up 0 bases; unmatched junction bases: 5. CDR3 protein: CASSHGLAGVSTDTQYF. The CDR3 DNA sequence: TGTGCCAGCAGCCATGGACTAGCGGGGGTTAGCACAGATACGCAGTATTTT.

The chain uses TRBV7-2 and TRBJ2-1; 8 bases map to TRBD2. Germline-derived CDR1 and CDR2 are SGHTA and FQGNSA. The CDR3 length is 15 residues. V shed 1 base and J 4 bases; nucleotides not matched to a gene: 3. CDR3 in DNA: TGTGCCAGCAGCTTAGATTCTAGCGGGTACAATGAGCAGTTCTTC. Protein product: CASSLDSSGYNEQFF.

CDR3 coding DNA: TGCGCCAGCAGCTTACAGGGGGCAGACATTCAGTACTTC. Amino acids: CASSLQGADIQYF. V is TRBV5-1 and J is TRBJ2-4, with TRBD1 identical over 9 bases. CDR1 is SGHRS, CDR2 YFSETQ, per germline. The V and J ends lost 2 bases and 8 bases, in that order; junction bases with no gene match: 2. The CDR3 sequence is 13 residues long.

The chain combines TRBV7-6 with TRBJ2-2; D is possibly TRBD2 (5 bases). Germline V gene sequence: CDR1 SGHVS, CDR2 FNYEAQ. The CDR3 has 16 amino acids. V lost 5 bases and J lost 7, with 20 bases in between. For the CDR3, the DNA is TGTGCCAGCAGCACCGGAGTGAGGGCGTACGGCGGGGAGCTGTTTTTT. It encodes CASSTGVRAYGGELFF. Using reference TRBV7-6 and TRBJ2-2 for the parts outside the CDR3, the full variable domain is GAGVSQSPRYKVTKRGQDVALRCDPISGHVSLYWYRQALGQGPEFLTYFNYEAQQDKSGLPNDRFSAERPEGSISTLTIQRTEQRDSAMYRCASSTGVRAYGGELFFGEGSRLTVL.

This sequence joins TRBV7-6 and TRBJ1-1, with 7 positions matching TRBD1. The J segment lost 0 bases and the V segment lost 0 bases, leaving 7 bases of the junction unmatched. This CDR3 is built from 17 residues. Germline V gives CDR1 SGHVS, CDR2 FNYEAQ. This CDR3 reads CASSLADRAYMNTEAFF. The CDR3 coding sequence is TGTGCCAGCAGCTTAGCCGACAGGGCCTACATGAACACTGAAGCTTTCTTT.

The chain has TRBV25-1 and TRBJ1-1; TRBD1 might be the D (5 bases). The CDR3 runs to 11 residues. Germline assignment: CDR1 MGHDK and CDR2 SYGVNS. The V end was cut by 6 bases, the J end by 10 bases, with 12 bases between. CDR3: CASSGGWAAFF. The CDR3 DNA is TGTGCCAGCAGCGGGGGGTGGGCAGCTTTCTTT.

The chain uses TRBV7-9 and TRBJ2-7; possibly TRBD1 for D (6 bases). V was clipped by 1 base and J by 2 bases, with 12 bases between them. This CDR3 has 15 amino acids. CDR1 and CDR2 (germline): SEHNR, FQNEAQ (reference sequence). The DNA of the CDR3 is TGTGCCAGCAGCTTAGGGGGACAAAGGACCTACGAGCAGTACTTC. This codes for CASSLGGQRTYEQYF.

The chain carries TRBV28 and TRBJ2-7; D gene ambiguous. The CDR3 contains 13 residues. Germline CDR1 reads MDHEN; CDR2 reads SYDVKM. V shed 3 bases and J shed 1 base, with 7 bases lying between them. CDR3 loop: CASSFGSSYEQYF. The CDR3, as DNA: TGTGCCAGCAGTTTTGGGTCTTCCTACGAGCAGTACTTC.

V is TRBV2 and J is TRBJ2-1; tentatively, D is TRBD2 (5 bases). The V gene's germline CDR1 is SNHLY and CDR2 FYNNEI. V dropped 6 bases and J dropped 2 bases, with 11 bases sitting between them. The CDR3 contains 14 residues. CDR3 DNA sequence: TGTGCCAGCAGGGACGGGATCACCTACAATGAGCAGTTCTTC. Translated: CASRDGITYNEQFF.

This clone was detected only a few times. The chain is built from TRBV5-1 and TRBJ2-1, with 8 bases identical to TRBD2. With 1 base clipped from V and 4 bases from J, the junction kept 10 bases outside the gene matches. CDR3 length: 17 amino acids. Germline V gene lookup returns CDR1 SGHRS and CDR2 YFSETQ. CDR3 loop: CASSLPAALAGYNEQFF. CDR3 bases: TGCGCCAGCAGCTTGCCTGCCGCCTTAGCGGGATACAATGAGCAGTTCTTC.

Here the CDR3 reads CATARDRGLGEQFF. CDR3 sequence (DNA): TGTGCCACCGCTCGGGACAGGGGGTTGGGTGAGCAGTTCTTC. This chain joins TRBV15 and TRBJ2-1; 11 positions match TRBD1. Germline lookup yields CDR1 LNHNV and CDR2 YYDKDF (reference sequence). This CDR3 has 14 residues. Trimming took 8 bases from V and 9 from J; bases not matched to a gene: 9. Filled out from reference TRBV15 and TRBJ2-1, the complete variable domain reads DAMVIQNPRYQVTQFGKPVTLSCSQTLNHNVMYWYQQKSSQAPKLLFHYYDKDFNNEADTPDNFQSRRPNTSFCFLDIRSPGLGDTAMYLCATARDRGLGEQFFGPGTRLTVL.

With respect to this clone: Other DNA sequences in this sample translate to the same CDR3. The V gene is TRBV5-1, the J gene TRBJ2-5; TRBD1 matches 9 bases. Per germline, CDR1 SGHRS and CDR2 YFSETQ. This CDR3 comprises 15 residues. Germline trimming cut 2 bases from V and 5 bases from J; bases unmatched to any gene: 7. Here the CDR3 DNA reads TGCGCCAGCAGCTTATCGGGACAGGGTGGGGAGACCCAGTACTTC. Translating gives CASSLSGQGGETQYF.

This clone was observed once. The chain carries TRBV7-2 and TRBJ1-1; D is perhaps TRBD1 (5 bases). This CDR3 is 16 amino acids long. Germline loops: CDR1 SGHTA, CDR2 FQGNSA. Deletions cut 4 bases from V and 7 bases from J, with 22 bases between. DNA of the CDR3: TGTGCCAGCAGCTCCCAAATTACCAGGGTTTTAGGTGAAGCTTTCTTT. It yields the protein CASSSQITRVLGEAFF.

The chain uses TRBV7-2 and TRBJ2-7; 8 bases fit TRBD2. The germline V gene has CDR1 SGHTA and CDR2 FQGNSA. This CDR3 region has 16 residues. The J segment lost 6 bases and the V segment lost 3 bases, leaving 13 bases of the junction unmatched. CDR3 bases: TGTGCCAGCAGCTTCACACCGGGACTAGAATTCGGCGAGCAGTACTTC. Protein sequence: CASSFTPGLEFGEQYF.

V and J are TRBV6-6 and TRBJ1-2; 7 bases map to TRBD1. The CDR3 totals 14 residues. Germline V gene lookup returns CDR1 MNHNY and CDR2 SVGAGI (reference sequence). With 5 bases clipped from V and 6 bases from J, the junction kept 9 bases outside the gene matches. In nucleotides, the CDR3 is TGTGCCAGCAGTCCACCGGACAGGAGCCATGGCTACACCTTC. It codes for CASSPPDRSHGYTF.

The chain uses TRBV5-4 and TRBJ2-7; 9 bases agree with TRBD2. V lost 2 bases, J lost 6 bases, and 3 bases stayed unmatched. The CDR3 totals 13 residues. Germline V gives CDR1 SGHNT, CDR2 YYREEE (reference sequence). The CDR3 bases are TGTGCCAGCAGCTTTGGGACTAGCAGCGAGCAGTACTTC. Its protein product is CASSFGTSSEQYF.

The chain links TRBV5-1 to TRBJ1-4, with D possibly matching TRBD1 (5 bases). The length of the CDR3 is 15 residues. Per germline, CDR1 SGHRS and CDR2 YFSETQ. V dropped 7 bases and J dropped 4 bases, with 17 bases sitting between them. CDR3 in amino acids: CASFPSPGLNEKLFF. The DNA for the CDR3 is TGCGCCAGCTTTCCTTCTCCGGGACTTAATGAAAAACTGTTTTTT.

J is TRBJ2-7 and V is TRBV28; D is undetermined. Trimming pared 5 bases from V and 3 bases from J, leaving 14 bases between. The CDR3 has 14 residues. Germline CDR1 and CDR2: MDHEN and SYDVKM. This CDR3 is CASSPRRSIYEQYF. DNA of the CDR3: TGTGCCAGCAGTCCCCGCCGGTCGATCTACGAGCAGTACTTC.

A few counts support this clone. This chain connects TRBV18 to TRBJ1-2, with D possibly matching TRBD1 (5 bases). Per the germline V gene, CDR1 is KGHSH and CDR2 is LQKENI. The CDR3 totals 17 residues. The V end lost 2 bases, the J end lost 1 base, and 17 bases lay between the germline ends. The CDR3 region is CASSPVEGTVDNYGYTF. The CDR3 DNA reads TGTGCCAGCTCACCAGTGGAGGGGACGGTAGATAACTATGGCTACACCTTC.

The chain couples TRBV9 to TRBJ2-5; D remains ambiguous. Germline V CDR1 and CDR2: SGDLS, YYNGEE. Trimming pared 0 bases from V and 4 bases from J, leaving 7 bases between. This CDR3 has 13 residues. DNA of the CDR3: TGTGCCAGCAGCGTAGATCAGTTAGAGACCCAGTACTTC. This encodes CASSVDQLETQYF.

This rearrangement joins TRBV7-8 to TRBJ1-5, with a weak D call TRBD1 (6 bases). The germline CDR1 and CDR2 sequences are SGHVS and FQNEAQ. This CDR3 has 16 amino acids. The ends were cut back, 4 bases at V and 5 bases at J, with 18 bases in the middle. CDR3 in DNA: TGTGCCAGCAGCTCCCGGACAGTAAACCCTTATCAGCCCCAGCATTTT. This gives the protein CASSSRTVNPYQPQHF.

The chain recombines TRBV5-4 with TRBJ1-2; 7 bases line up with TRBD1. The CDR3 spans 14 residues. CDR1 and CDR2 from the germline V gene are SGHNT and YYREEE (reference sequence). With 3 bases clipped from V and 3 bases from J, the junction kept 5 bases outside the gene matches. The CDR3 reads CASSSQGGDYGYTF. The CDR3, as DNA: TGTGCCAGCAGCTCCCAGGGGGGTGACTATGGCTACACCTTC.